Following are 8 T cell receptor beta chains from one sample sequenced in a study of T cell clonality in common variable immunodeficiency (dated by TCRdb to the mid-2010s). Library construction relied on the immunoSEQ multiplex PCR assay. Sourced from immuneACCESS, this table was stored by TCRdb with only in-frame sequences that have V and J called. A share of the clones is absent; for the studies checked, an unresolved V gene accounts for under half, and the remainder has no known explanation. This sample is represented by about 52,000 clones, with no singletons among them. The ten largest clonotypes hold about 1.8% of the sample. The specimen sequenced was peripheral blood mononuclear cells. All receptors derive from a person between 18 and 75 years old in good health.

This clone has at least ten counts. The read stops 3 residues short of the end of the CDR3; the missing end is completed from the germline J gene. V gene TRBV5-1 combines with J gene TRBJ2-1; unclear D gene. CDR1 and CDR2 from the germline V gene are SGHRS and YFSETQ. V lost 1 base and J 0 bases, leaving 8 bases between the germline ends. The CDR3 covers 15 residues. CDR3 DNA, as far as it was read: TGCGCCAGCAGCTTGAGGCCTAGCTCCTACAATGAG. It specifies CASSLRPSSYNE. The whole CDR3 protein reads CASSLRPSSYNEQFF. The variable domain in full, completed from reference TRBV5-1 and TRBJ2-1, reads KAGVTQTPRYLIKTRGQQVTLSCSPISGHRSVSWYQQTPGQGLQFLFEYFSETQRNKGNFPGRFSGRQFSNSRSEMNVSTLELGDSALYLCASSLRPSSYNEQFFGPGTRLTVL.

On this clone itself: The observed sequence ends 3 residues before the CDR3 terminus, with the missing tail filled in from the germline J gene. The chain combines TRBV5-1 with TRBJ1-1; 7 nucleotides match TRBD1. In germline, CDR1 is SGHRS, CDR2 YFSETQ. V shed 4 bases and J 4 bases; nucleotides not matched to a gene: 10. The CDR3 runs 15 residues. The covered CDR3 bases are TGCGCCAGCAGCAGGGTAGGACAGGACGCCACTGAA. Residues: CASSRVGQDATE. The whole CDR3 protein reads CASSRVGQDATEAFF.

This clone appeared many times. From the germline J gene comes the end of the CDR3, since the read stops 3 residues before it. This rearrangement joins TRBV7-6 to TRBJ1-4; 8 nucleotides match TRBD1. The CDR3 runs to 14 residues. CDR1 and CDR2 from the germline V gene are SGHVS and FNYEAQ. V lost 4 bases and J lost 7; bases outside the gene matches: 5. CDR3 sequence: CASSSAGTGEKLFF. The CDR3 DNA, read in part, is TGTGCCAGCAGCTCAGCCGGGACAGGTGAAAAA.

This clone was counted at least ten times. The read comes to an end 3 residues before the CDR3 does, leaving the germline J gene to fill in the end. The genes are TRBV19 and TRBJ1-5; a weak D match, TRBD1 (6 bases). The V and J ends lost 5 bases and 1 base respectively, with 6 bases between them. This CDR3 region has 13 residues. Germline lookup yields CDR1 LNHDA and CDR2 SQIVND (reference sequence). This CDR3 is CASSGQSNQPQHF. CDR3 DNA (partial): TGTGCCAGTAGTGGACAGAGCAATCAGCCC.

This clone was found many times. Read sequence stops 3 residues before the CDR3 end, and the germline J gene provides the missing end. This chain uses TRBV6-4 with TRBJ2-1, with 7 nucleotides matching TRBD2. In germline, CDR1 is MRHNA, CDR2 SNTAGT. The CDR3 has 13 residues. V dropped 4 bases and J dropped 7; count of bases not matched to a gene: 4. CDR3 residues: CASSGELANEQFF. The sequenced CDR3 bases are TGTGCCAGCAGTGGCGAACTAGCGAATGAG.

This clone occurred many times. Read sequence stops 3 residues before the CDR3 end, and the germline J gene provides the missing end. This chain connects TRBV10-3 to TRBJ1-1, with 7 bases lining up with TRBD1. The CDR3 spans 14 residues. The V gene's germline CDR1 is ENHRY and CDR2 SYGVKD. V was clipped by 2 bases and J by 5 bases; unmatched bases: 5. This CDR3 reads CAISETTGNTEAFF. The CDR3 bases that were read are TGTGCCATCAGTGAGACGACAGGGAATACTGAA.

There are a few counts of this clone. The read comes to an end 3 residues before the CDR3 does, leaving the germline J gene to fill in the end. The gene calls are TRBV18 and TRBJ1-2; tentative D call: TRBD1 (5 bases). This CDR3 spans 15 amino acids. CDR1 is KGHSH and CDR2 is LQKENI in the germline V gene. V lost 5 bases and J lost 3, with 16 bases in between. The CDR3 region is CASSSPGLGHYGYTF. The sequenced part of the CDR3 DNA is TGTGCCAGCTCATCCCCAGGGTTGGGGCACTATGGC.

This clone has ten or more counts. Read coverage stops 3 residues before the CDR3 terminus; the germline J gene supplies the remainder. The rearrangement links TRBV18 to TRBJ2-1; 8 bases are a match to TRBD2. Trimming took 1 base from V and 6 from J; bases not matched to a gene: 5. The CDR3 length is 15 residues. Germline V lookup: CDR1 KGHSH, CDR2 LQKENI. The CDR3 DNA, read in part, is TGTGCCAGCTCACCACGTACCAGCGGGAGCAATGAG. Amino acid sequence: CASSPRTSGSNE. The full CDR3 sequence reads CASSPRTSGSNEQFF. Full variable domain (missing parts from reference TRBV18 and TRBJ2-1): NAGVMQNPRHLVRRRGQEARLRCSPMKGHSHVYWYRQLPEEGLKFMVYLQKENIIDESGMPKERFSAEFPKEGPSILRIQQVVRGDSAAYFCASSPRTSGSNEQFFGPGTRLTVL.